The source of this T cell receptor (beta chain) is a study of post-analysis software for immune sequencing data. Concerning this clonotype: The antigen remains undetermined.

The germline V gene encodes CDR1 SQVTM and CDR2 ANQGSEA. Trimming removed 6 bases from V and 4 bases from J, with 10 bases in between. The CDR3 consists of 12 residues. Presence of unique molecular identifiers characterized the TCR beta cDNA libraries. TCRdb passed the PCR reads through MiXCR, listing each CDR3 protein once. The sample has a few hundred thousand distinct CDR3 sequences, around 37% seen once. Study conclusions and caveats: Normalized Chao1 diversity in multiple sclerosis patients fell significantly below that of controls. TRBV5-6, TRBV5-1 and TRBV20-1 were among four or five TRBV segments more frequent in patients than controls.

The specimen was blood. V and J are TRBV29-1 and TRBJ1-3, with D perhaps matching TRBD1 (6 bases). The TCR originated in a girl under 18 with multiple sclerosis. DNA of the CDR3: TGCAGCGTCCGAGGACAGGGAAACACCATATATTTT. This gives the protein CSVRGQGNTIYF.